This T cell receptor (beta chain) stems from a study of cytomegalovirus exposure and HLA in healthy donors. Broader study findings: Cytomegalovirus-associated status was assigned to around 160 TCR beta chains. In vitro assays verified that a few CMV-associated chains recognized CMV antigens specifically.

The data were produced by immunoSEQ multiplex PCR, yet TCRdb's version contains in-frame clones alone and is incomplete. The sample consists of about 130,000 clones, roughly 90% of them appearing once. This clone ranks as medium-sized (0.01 to 0.1%). Its antigen is as yet unknown. Donors were drawn from the approximately 120-subject validation cohort, separate from the approximately 700-subject first cohort. Sequenced: PBMCs. The clonotype originates from a man aged 25-45 years in good health and CMV-seronegative.

CDR3 sequence reads: CASSIGGQGANQPQHF. DNA of the CDR3: TGTGCCAGTAGTATAGGGGGACAGGGGGCCAATCAGCCCCAGCATTTT. The chain uses TRBV19 and TRBJ1-5; 12 bases match TRBD1. This CDR3 spans 16 amino acids. Germline loops: CDR1 LNHDA, CDR2 SQIVND (reference sequence). V gave up 1 base and J gave up 3 bases; unmatched junction bases: 1.